The 14 T cell receptor beta chains below were found in one sample sequenced in a study of T cell changes during pregnancy in multiple sclerosis. Data came from immunoSEQ multiplex PCR; TCRdb stores just in-frame clones and leaves some out. The sample holds 50,000 to 70,000 clones, 93% seen once. The source was peripheral blood, collected after pregnancy. The receptors were sampled from a female donor with multiple sclerosis, enrolled in a pregnancy study.

This sequence joins TRBV19 and TRBJ2-2; D not certain. This CDR3 has 18 amino acids. V was shortened by 2 bases and J by 6 bases, with 22 bases between the two germline ends. Germline V lookup: CDR1 LNHDA, CDR2 SQIVND (reference sequence). CDR3 sequence: CASSISTARLTGAGELFF. The DNA for the CDR3 is TGTGCCAGTAGTATATCGACGGCAAGGCTGACTGGCGCCGGGGAGCTGTTTTTT.

V usage is TRBV29-1 and J usage is TRBJ2-7; tentative D call: TRBD2 (6 bases). Trimming left V 6 bases short and J 7 bases short, with 22 bases between. Germline assignment: CDR1 SQVTM and CDR2 ANQGSEA. The CDR3 covers 14 residues. The chain's CDR3 is CSVATGGALLEQYF. CDR3 sequence (DNA): TGCAGCGTCGCGACTGGCGGGGCCCTACTGGAGCAGTACTTC.

This chain connects TRBV5-1 to TRBJ2-1; 10 bases are shared with TRBD2. The V gene end was trimmed by 2 bases and the J gene end by 5 bases; junction bases not matched to a gene: 7. The CDR3 has 16 amino acids. The germline V gene encodes CDR1 SGHRS and CDR2 YFSETQ. CDR3 region: CASSFNGLAANNEQFF. In DNA form, the CDR3 reads TGCGCCAGCAGCTTTAATGGACTAGCGGCCAACAATGAGCAGTTCTTC.

The rearrangement links TRBV5-4 to TRBJ2-7; no reliable D call. Trimming pared 3 bases from V and 5 bases from J, leaving 6 bases between. The germline V gene has CDR1 SGHNT and CDR2 YYREEE (reference sequence). The CDR3 runs to 11 residues. This CDR3 is CASSSTDEQYF. The DNA of the CDR3 is TGTGCCAGCAGCTCCACGGACGAGCAGTACTTC.

The J gene is TRBJ2-3, the V gene TRBV27; 13 bases align to TRBD2. The junction had 6 bases not matched to a gene; V was cut back by 5 bases and J by 7 bases. Germline CDR1 is MNHEY and CDR2 is SMNVEV (reference sequence). This CDR3 has 15 residues. The CDR3 reads CASSGRLAGGNTQYF. The CDR3 coding sequence is TGTGCCAGCAGTGGGAGACTAGCGGGAGGTAATACGCAGTATTTT.

The chain joins TRBV4-1 to TRBJ2-1, with 10 bases lining up with TRBD2. The J segment lost 10 bases and the V segment lost 0 bases, leaving 6 bases of the junction unmatched. The CDR3 is 15 amino acids. Germline V CDR1 and CDR2: MGHRA, YSYEKL. In DNA, the CDR3 is TGCGCCAGCAGCCAAGATTCTAGCGGGAGCTGGGAGCAGTTCTTC. Translating it yields CASSQDSSGSWEQFF.

CDR3 residues: CASTASHEQFF. In DNA form, the CDR3 reads TGTGCCAGTACTGCCTCCCATGAGCAGTTCTTC. The genes are TRBV25-1 and TRBJ2-1; D is uncertain. The CDR3 totals 11 residues. The V end lost 9 bases, the J end lost 8 bases, and 11 bases lay between the germline ends. CDR1 is MGHDK, CDR2 SYGVNS, per germline.

This clone was detected only once. The V call is TRBV5-4, the J call TRBJ2-2; perhaps TRBD2 as D (6 bases). This CDR3 is 17 amino acids long. Per the germline V gene, CDR1 is SGHNT and CDR2 is YYREEE (reference sequence). V lost 4 bases and J 1 base, leaving 17 bases between the germline ends. CDR3 coding DNA: TGTGCCAGCAGCCCTTTTTCGGGCGGGGTGAACACCGGGGAGCTGTTTTTT. Its protein product is CASSPFSGGVNTGELFF.

The J gene is TRBJ2-1, the V gene TRBV6-4, with TRBD2 matching 14 bases. From germline, CDR1 is MRHNA and CDR2 SNTAGT. The CDR3 length is 16 residues. V was clipped by 5 bases and J by 2 bases; unmatched bases: 2. The CDR3 spells CASSRTSGGPYNEQFF. The CDR3 nucleotides are TGTGCCAGCAGTAGGACTAGCGGGGGGCCCTACAATGAGCAGTTCTTC.

The chain carries TRBV19 and TRBJ2-5; 9 nucleotides align to TRBD1. The junction had 8 bases not matched to a gene; V was cut back by 1 base and J by 5 bases. This CDR3 spans 16 amino acids. The germline gives CDR1 LNHDA, CDR2 SQIVND (reference sequence). CDR3 nucleotides: TGTGCCAGTAGTATAGGGTCACAGGGGGCGGGGGAGACCCAGTACTTC. Translating it yields CASSIGSQGAGETQYF.

This clone appeared a single time. The chain carries TRBV4-1 and TRBJ2-3; D unresolved. The CDR3 runs 15 residues. From germline, CDR1 is MGHRA and CDR2 YSYEKL. V was clipped by 0 bases and J by 1 base, with 8 bases between them. CDR3: CASSQDFPGTDTQYF. The CDR3 bases are TGCGCCAGCAGCCAAGATTTCCCCGGCACAGATACGCAGTATTTT.

As DNA, the CDR3 is TGCGCCAGCAGCTCCTCCGGGACAGGGCCCAATGAGCAGTTCTTC. The encoded protein is CASSSSGTGPNEQFF. This chain uses TRBV5-1 with TRBJ2-1, with TRBD1 matching 9 bases. In germline, CDR1 is SGHRS, CDR2 YFSETQ. CDR3 length: 15 residues. Unmatched junction bases numbered 7, after V lost 3 bases and J lost 6 bases.

This clone occurred once. The genes are TRBV7-9 and TRBJ2-7; D unresolved. Germline CDR1 and CDR2: SEHNR and FQNEAQ (reference sequence). V was clipped by 3 bases and J by 1 base, with 10 bases between them. This CDR3 contains 14 residues. CDR3 protein: CASSFLSGSYEQYF. The CDR3 DNA reads as TGTGCCAGCAGCTTTCTTTCAGGTTCCTACGAGCAGTACTTC. Drawing the rest from reference TRBV7-9 and TRBJ2-7, the complete variable domain is DTGVSQNPRHKITKRGQNVTFRCDPISEHNRLYWYRQTLGQGPEFLTYFQNEAQLEKSRLLSDRFSAERPKGSFSTLEIQRTEQGDSAMYLCASSFLSGSYEQYFGPGTRLTVT.

The chain uses TRBV7-6 and TRBJ1-4; 11 positions agree with TRBD1. This CDR3 is 15 amino acids long. Germline V gene sequence: CDR1 SGHVS, CDR2 FNYEAQ. V dropped 5 bases and J dropped 7; count of bases not matched to a gene: 6. The CDR3 loop reads CASSERTGGAEKLFF. The CDR3 DNA sequence: TGTGCCAGCAGCGAAAGGACAGGGGGCGCTGAAAAACTGTTTTTT.